These 27 T cell receptor beta chains share one sample of origin, sequenced in a study of PD-L1 blockade in urothelial cancer. Repertoires were generated with immunoSEQ multiplex PCR, while TCRdb's copy carries only in-frame clones and drops some. The sample has tens of thousands of clones, about four fifths seen once; the top ten hold approximately 4%. Sequenced material: PBMCs, taken around atezolizumab (anti-PD-L1) treatment. These TCRs come from an older man with urothelial cancer.

The rearrangement joins TRBV5-4 to TRBJ2-5; 11 bases match TRBD2. Trimming at V came to 2 bases and at J to 4 bases, leaving 7 bases not matched to a gene. Looked up from germline, CDR1 is SGHNT and CDR2 is YYREEE (reference sequence). CDR3 size: 16 residues. CDR3 loop: CASSFPGLAVGETQYF. DNA of the CDR3: TGTGCCAGCAGCTTCCCGGGACTAGCGGTAGGAGAGACCCAGTACTTC.

This clone has just one count. The chain uses TRBV27 and TRBJ2-7; 7 bases map to TRBD2. Germline values: CDR1 MNHEY, CDR2 SMNVEV (reference sequence). V lost 3 bases to trimming and J lost 1 base; unmatched junction nucleotides: 12. CDR3 size: 17 residues. The CDR3 loop is CASSLGPPGRGSYEQYF. The CDR3 nucleotides are TGTGCCAGCAGTTTGGGCCCTCCGGGGCGGGGGTCCTACGAGCAGTACTTC.

This clone was detected once. J is TRBJ1-2 and V is TRBV2; possibly TRBD1 for D (6 bases). Trimming removed 3 bases at V and 5 bases at J, with 13 bases between. The CDR3 runs 14 residues. CDR1 SNHLY and CDR2 FYNNEI come from the germline V gene. This chain's CDR3 is CASSDARGGYGYTF. CDR3 coding DNA: TGTGCCAGCAGTGACGCCAGGGGTGGGTATGGCTACACCTTC.

V and J are TRBV7-3 and TRBJ2-3, with TRBD2 matching over 8 bases. CDR1 SGHTA and CDR2 FQGTGA come from the germline V gene. The CDR3 loop spans 14 amino acids. J lost 5 bases, V lost 4 bases, and 5 bases had no gene match. The CDR3 here is CASSSGLAGDTQYF. The DNA for the CDR3 is TGTGCCAGCAGCTCCGGACTAGCAGGAGATACGCAGTATTTT.

This clone was counted a few times. V is TRBV19 and J is TRBJ1-2, with D possibly matching TRBD1 (6 bases). Germline assignment: CDR1 LNHDA and CDR2 SQIVND (reference sequence). The ends were cut back, 5 bases at V and 2 bases at J, with 15 bases in the middle. The CDR3 is 15 amino acids. The CDR3 is CASSPQGVRNYGYTF. The DNA of the CDR3 is TGTGCCAGTAGTCCACAGGGAGTCAGAAACTATGGCTACACCTTC. Full variable domain (remainder filled in from reference TRBV19 and TRBJ1-2): DGGITQSPKYLFRKEGQNVTLSCEQNLNHDAMYWYRQDPGQGLRLIYYSQIVNDFQKGDIAEGYSVSREKKESFPLTVTSAQKNPTAFYLCASSPQGVRNYGYTFGSGTRLTVV.

This chain uses TRBV5-1 with TRBJ2-5, with a weak D call TRBD1 (5 bases). V was trimmed by 6 bases and J by 7 bases, leaving 19 bases between them. The length of the CDR3 is 14 residues. Germline V gene sequence: CDR1 SGHRS, CDR2 YFSETQ. The CDR3 nucleotides are TGCGCCAGCACCCCTGGAAGGGGCCCCGGGACCCAGTACTTC. Translating gives CASTPGRGPGTQYF. Full variable domain (outside the CDR3, taken from reference TRBV5-1 and TRBJ2-5): KAGVTQTPRYLIKTRGQQVTLSCSPISGHRSVSWYQQTPGQGLQFLFEYFSETQRNKGNFPGRFSGRQFSNSRSEMNVSTLELGDSALYLCASTPGRGPGTQYFGPGTRLLVL.

This chain joins TRBV9 and TRBJ2-2; possible D gene TRBD2, 7 bases. The germline gives CDR1 SGDLS, CDR2 YYNGEE. This CDR3 contains 15 residues. Trimming took 1 base from V and 3 from J, leaving 10 bases between them. The CDR3: CASSVRGADTGELFF. The CDR3 region has the DNA TGTGCCAGCAGCGTACGGGGGGCCGACACCGGGGAGCTGTTTTTT.

V and J are TRBV19 and TRBJ1-5; a weak D match, TRBD1 (5 bases). Trimming shortened V by 5 bases and J by 7 bases, and 18 bases separated the two germline ends. The germline V gene encodes CDR1 LNHDA and CDR2 SQIVND (reference sequence). The CDR3 has 15 amino acids. The CDR3 is CASSDTGGVDQPQHF. DNA for the CDR3: TGTGCCAGTAGTGACACCGGGGGGGTGGACCAGCCCCAGCATTTT.

The rearrangement joins TRBV2 to TRBJ2-3; weak D call: TRBD2 (5 bases). Germline loops: CDR1 SNHLY, CDR2 FYNNEI. V was clipped by 6 bases and J by 7 bases, with 17 bases between them. The CDR3 consists of 14 residues. The DNA of the CDR3 is TGTGCCAGCAGGGAAACGGGAAACCAAAATACGCAGTATTTT. Amino acids: CASRETGNQNTQYF.

V is TRBV6-5 and J is TRBJ2-7, with 8 bases identical to TRBD2. Trimming cost V 7 bases and J 0 bases; bases outside gene matches: 8. The CDR3 is made up of 15 amino acids. Germline V lookup: CDR1 MNHEY, CDR2 SVGAGI. The CDR3 protein is CASNPPGGSSYEQYF. DNA for the CDR3: TGTGCCAGCAATCCTCCGGGGGGGAGCTCCTACGAGCAGTACTTC.

The rearrangement links TRBV18 to TRBJ2-2; 10 nucleotides line up with TRBD1. CDR1 KGHSH and CDR2 LQKENI come from the germline V gene. Unmatched junction bases numbered 3, after V lost 5 bases and J lost 3 bases. CDR3 length: 15 residues. The CDR3 region is CASSRQGADTGELFF. The CDR3 coding sequence is TGTGCCAGCTCAAGACAGGGGGCGGACACCGGGGAGCTGTTTTTT.

The chain carries TRBV9 and TRBJ2-3, with D possibly being TRBD2 (6 bases). The CDR3 length is 15 residues. With 3 bases removed from V and 2 bases from J, the gap between germline ends came to 13 bases. The V gene's germline CDR1 is SGDLS and CDR2 YYNGEE. CDR3 sequence (DNA): TGTGCCAGCAGCGGGAGGACGGACTACACAGATACGCAGTATTTT. This sequence encodes CASSGRTDYTDTQYF.

The chain combines TRBV7-9 with TRBJ2-6; a weak D match, TRBD2 (5 bases). The CDR3 is 16 amino acids. V was shortened by 5 bases and J by 1 base, with 12 bases between the two germline ends. In germline, CDR1 is SEHNR, CDR2 FQNEAQ (reference sequence). CDR3 in DNA: TGTGCCAGCAGCCCCACCCGAGGGTCTGGGGCCAACGTCCTGACTTTC. It codes for CASSPTRGSGANVLTF. The full variable domain, in which reference TRBV7-9 and TRBJ2-6 provide the parts outside the CDR3, is DTGVSQNPRHKITKRGQNVTFRCDPISEHNRLYWYRQTLGQGPEFLTYFQNEAQLEKSRLLSDRFSAERPKGSFSTLEIQRTEQGDSAMYLCASSPTRGSGANVLTFGAGSRLTVL.

The chain carries TRBV11-2 and TRBJ1-1; D remains ambiguous. Deletions cut 4 bases from V and 0 bases from J, with 3 bases between. From germline, CDR1 is SGHAT and CDR2 FQNNGV. This CDR3 has 12 amino acids. The CDR3 loop is CASSSVNTEAFF. In nucleotides, the CDR3 is TGTGCCAGCAGCTCAGTGAACACTGAAGCTTTCTTT.

The chain is built from TRBV10-3 and TRBJ2-1, with D possibly TRBD2 on 5 matching bases. V was clipped by 0 bases and J by 6 bases, with 9 bases between them. The CDR3 has 14 residues. Per germline, CDR1 ENHRY and CDR2 SYGVKD. CDR3 in DNA: TGTGCCATCAGTGAGTCGGAGGTAGTCAATGAGCAGTTCTTC. This codes for CAISESEVVNEQFF.

This rearrangement joins TRBV5-6 to TRBJ1-1, with 10 bases fitting TRBD1. Germline CDR1 and CDR2: SGHDT and YYEEEE. The J segment lost 1 base and the V segment lost 3 bases, leaving 3 bases of the junction unmatched. CDR3 length: 15 residues. CDR3: CASSWGTGANTEAFF. The CDR3 DNA follows: TGTGCCAGCAGCTGGGGGACAGGGGCGAACACTGAAGCTTTCTTT. Full variable domain (missing parts from reference TRBV5-6 and TRBJ1-1): DAGVTQSPTHLIKTRGQQVTLRCSPKSGHDTVSWYQQALGQGPQFIFQYYEEEERQRGNFPDRFSGHQFPNYSSELNVNALLLGDSALYLCASSWGTGANTEAFFGQGTRLTVV.

This chain links TRBV5-6 with TRBJ2-7; D is perhaps TRBD1 (6 bases). Trimming shortened V by 4 bases and J by 1 base, and 9 bases separated the two germline ends. The CDR3 runs to 13 residues. Germline V gene data show CDR1 as SGHDT and CDR2 as YYEEEE. CDR3 loop: CASSPRGSYEQYF. In DNA form, the CDR3 reads TGTGCCAGCAGCCCCAGGGGTTCCTACGAGCAGTACTTC. The variable domain in full, with the rest retrieved from reference TRBV5-6 and TRBJ2-7, is DAGVTQSPTHLIKTRGQQVTLRCSPKSGHDTVSWYQQALGQGPQFIFQYYEEEERQRGNFPDRFSGHQFPNYSSELNVNALLLGDSALYLCASSPRGSYEQYFGPGTRLTVT.

A few counts support this clone. V is TRBV27 and J is TRBJ2-2, with 7 bases lining up with TRBD1. Germline assignment: CDR1 MNHEY and CDR2 SMNVEV (reference sequence). The CDR3 is 17 residues long. Trimming cost V 5 bases and J 0 bases; bases outside gene matches: 9. As DNA, the CDR3 is TGTGCCAGCAGTGGGGGAACAGGGGCTGCGAACACCGGGGAGCTGTTTTTT. This codes for CASSGGTGAANTGELFF.

The V gene is TRBV6-1, the J gene TRBJ2-2; a possible D gene is TRBD2 (5 bases). The CDR3 is 14 residues long. V lost 2 bases and J lost 7, with 11 bases in between. CDR1 and CDR2 from the germline V gene are MNHNS and SASEGT. CDR3 sequence: CASSERGWDGELFF. CDR3 DNA: TGTGCCAGCAGTGAAAGAGGGTGGGACGGGGAGCTGTTTTTT.

J is TRBJ1-1 and V is TRBV25-1; 7 bases are a match to TRBD1. Germline loops: CDR1 MGHDK, CDR2 SYGVNS. V lost 5 bases and J lost 4; bases outside the gene matches: 4. The CDR3 contains 13 residues. In DNA form, the CDR3 reads TGTGCCAGCAGTAACACAGGGGCCACTGAAGCTTTCTTT. Translated, it gives CASSNTGATEAFF.

This clone was observed a single time. The rearrangement joins TRBV6-5 to TRBJ2-7, with 10 nucleotides matching TRBD2. V was clipped by 7 bases and J by 0 bases; unmatched bases: 0. Germline V gene lookup returns CDR1 MNHEY and CDR2 SVGAGI. CDR3 length equals 13 residues. CDR3 nucleotide sequence: TGTGCCAGCACTAGCGGGGGCTCCTACGAGCAGTACTTC. It is translated as CASTSGGSYEQYF.

Only one count was recorded for this clone. The CDR3 DNA sequence: TGTGCCAGCTCAGCCTCTAGCGGGACGTACAATGAGCAGTTCTTC. Translation: CASSASSGTYNEQFF. The chain is built from TRBV18 and TRBJ2-1, with TRBD2 matching 9 bases. V lost 5 bases to trimming and J lost 4 bases; unmatched junction nucleotides: 6. The germline V gene has CDR1 KGHSH and CDR2 LQKENI. This CDR3 comprises 15 residues. The full variable domain, rest sourced from reference TRBV18 and TRBJ2-1, is NAGVMQNPRHLVRRRGQEARLRCSPMKGHSHVYWYRQLPEEGLKFMVYLQKENIIDESGMPKERFSAEFPKEGPSILRIQQVVRGDSAAYFCASSASSGTYNEQFFGPGTRLTVL.

The J gene is TRBJ1-1, the V gene TRBV2; D ambiguous. This CDR3 is 13 amino acids long. The germline gives CDR1 SNHLY, CDR2 FYNNEI. V was trimmed by 4 bases and J by 1 base, leaving 7 bases between them. CDR3 sequence: CASSVTQNTEAFF. The CDR3 nucleotides read TGTGCCAGCAGTGTTACACAGAACACTGAAGCTTTCTTT.

The J gene is TRBJ2-5, the V gene TRBV10-3; 10 nucleotides align to TRBD2. The germline V gene has CDR1 ENHRY and CDR2 SYGVKD. CDR3 length: 12 amino acids. Germline trimming cut 11 bases from V and 4 bases from J; bases unmatched to any gene: 4. DNA of the CDR3: TGTGCCGTGCGGACTAGCGGAGAGACCCAGTACTTC. This translates into CAVRTSGETQYF.

The chain has TRBV28 and TRBJ1-2; D is perhaps TRBD1 (5 bases). The CDR3 extends over 12 amino acids. The V end was cut by 9 bases, the J end by 2 bases, with 10 bases between. Germline CDR1 and CDR2: MDHEN and SYDVKM. The DNA of the CDR3 is TGTGCCAGTCGATCAGGGAACTATGGCTACACCTTC. This encodes CASRSGNYGYTF.

This chain connects TRBV27 to TRBJ2-7, with TRBD2 matching over 7 bases. V lost 5 bases, J lost 7 bases, and 17 bases stayed unmatched. CDR3 size: 16 residues. Germline loops: CDR1 MNHEY, CDR2 SMNVEV (reference sequence). Written as DNA, the CDR3 is TGTGCCAGCAGTCCGACCAGCGGGAACACAATTAGGGAGCAGTACTTC. Its protein is CASSPTSGNTIREQYF.

This clone was recorded only once. The chain uses TRBV19 and TRBJ2-5; 8 positions match TRBD2. This CDR3 contains 15 residues. Germline CDR1 is LNHDA and CDR2 is SQIVND (reference sequence). J lost 1 base, V lost 4 bases, and 5 bases had no gene match. The CDR3 loop is CASSNRGGTQETQYF. In DNA, the CDR3 is TGTGCCAGTAGTAACCGGGGGGGAACCCAAGAGACCCAGTACTTC.